The clone carrying this T cell receptor beta chain was observed many times. The antigen remains unidentified. The CDR3 extends over 16 amino acids. V lost 2 bases to trimming and J lost 0 bases, with 11 bases between them. Germline CDR1 is MGHDK and CDR2 is SYGVNS. The sample belongs to a study of identical twins. Study-wide results and caveats: Weaker excess twin sharing was seen among beta out-of-frame sequences. A lower insertion count was a feature of abundant cord blood beta clonotypes, with no such feature in memory repertoires. Modelling underestimated the level of out-of-frame TCR alpha sharing observed in monozygotic twins.

The cDNA had a unique molecular identifier and a template-switch universal primer site. TCRdb ran MiXCR on the 5' RACE reads and lists one entry per CDR3 protein. The table records roughly 1,500,000 distinct CDR3 sequences, about 32% of them present only once. The receptor was derived from a newborn girl in good health. The gene calls are TRBV25-1 and TRBJ2-4, with D tentatively TRBD2 (5 bases). Sample: cord blood. The CDR3 DNA is TGTGCCAGCAGTGAAGGGGAGTGGGTAGCCAAAAACATTCAGTACTTC. Encoded protein: CASSEGEWVAKNIQYF.